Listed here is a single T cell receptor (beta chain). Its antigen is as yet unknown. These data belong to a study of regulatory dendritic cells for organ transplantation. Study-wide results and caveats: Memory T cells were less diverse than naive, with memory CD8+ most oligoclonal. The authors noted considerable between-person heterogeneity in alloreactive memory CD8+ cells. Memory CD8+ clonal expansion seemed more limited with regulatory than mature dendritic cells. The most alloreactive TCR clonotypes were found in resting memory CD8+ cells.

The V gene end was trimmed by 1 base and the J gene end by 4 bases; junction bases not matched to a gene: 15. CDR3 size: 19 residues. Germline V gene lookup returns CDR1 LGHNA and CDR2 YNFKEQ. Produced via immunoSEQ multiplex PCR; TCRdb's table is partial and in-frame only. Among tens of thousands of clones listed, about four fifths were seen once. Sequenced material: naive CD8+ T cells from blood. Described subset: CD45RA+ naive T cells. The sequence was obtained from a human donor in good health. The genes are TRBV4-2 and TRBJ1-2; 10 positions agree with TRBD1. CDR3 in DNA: TGTGCCAGCAGCCAAGCCGGCGGGACAGGGGCGCTCATGGGCTATGGCTACACCTTC. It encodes CASSQAGGTGALMGYGYTF.